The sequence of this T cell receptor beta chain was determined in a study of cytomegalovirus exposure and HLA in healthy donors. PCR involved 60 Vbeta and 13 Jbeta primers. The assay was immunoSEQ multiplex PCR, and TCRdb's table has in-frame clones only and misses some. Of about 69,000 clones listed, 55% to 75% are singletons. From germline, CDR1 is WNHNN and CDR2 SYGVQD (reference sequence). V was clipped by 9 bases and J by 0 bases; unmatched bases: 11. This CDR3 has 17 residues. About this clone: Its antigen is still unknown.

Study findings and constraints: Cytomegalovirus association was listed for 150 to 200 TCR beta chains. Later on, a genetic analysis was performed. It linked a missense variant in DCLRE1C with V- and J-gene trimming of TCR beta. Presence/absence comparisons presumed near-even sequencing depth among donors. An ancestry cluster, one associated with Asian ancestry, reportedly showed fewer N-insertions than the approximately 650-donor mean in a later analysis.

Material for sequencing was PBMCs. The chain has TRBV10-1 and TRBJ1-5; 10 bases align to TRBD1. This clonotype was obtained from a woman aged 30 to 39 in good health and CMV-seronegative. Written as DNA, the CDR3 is TGCGCCAGGGCCTTCCGGGACAGGGGTGGTAGCAATCAGCCCCAGCATTTT. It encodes CARAFRDRGGSNQPQHF.